This is a list of T cell receptor beta chains from one sample in a study of Graves' ophthalmopathy and Graves' hyperthyroidism. TCRdb used MiXCR to reprocess the multiplex PCR reads, holding one entry per CDR3 protein. The sample comprises 560,000 or so distinct CDR3 sequences, 39% of which are singletons, and roughly 4.5% rests with the top ten. The sequenced material came from peripheral blood or thyroid tissue (not recorded which). Receptor source: an adult man with Graves' hyperthyroidism. CDR3s include the opening cysteine and the closing phenylalanine or tryptophan. D genes are given only for firm matches. Expanded clones are given a class, and other clones once, few, many or no size at all.

J	V	size	D	CDR3	DNA
TRBJ2-6	TRBV7-9	.	TRBD2	CATWGGWANVLTF	TGTGCCACCTGGGGGGGGTGGGCCAACGTCCTGACTTTC
TRBJ2-3	TRBV7-9	many	.	CASSLSADTQYF	TGTGCCAGCAGCTTGAGTGCAGATACGCAGTATTTT
TRBJ1-5	TRBV20-1	many	TRBD1	CSARKTGDNQPQHF	TGCAGTGCTAGAAAAACAGGGGACAATCAGCCCCAGCATTTT
TRBJ2-7	TRBV7-6	many	.	CASSPLPEGSYEQYF	TGTGCCAGCAGCCCGCTTCCGGAGGGGTCCTACGAGCAGTACTTC
TRBJ2-5	TRBV14	many	.	CASSQDIGGTQYF	TGTGCCAGCAGCCAAGATATAGGAGGGACCCAGTACTTC
TRBJ1-2	TRBV30	few	.	CAWSGRRTYGYTF	TGTGCCTGGAGTGGACGAAGAACCTATGGCTACACCTTC
TRBJ1-3	TRBV9	.	.	CASSVTPQQDSGNTIYF	TGTGCCAGCAGCGTCACCCCTCAGCAGGACTCTGGAAACACCATATATTTT
TRBJ1-2	TRBV27	many	.	CASSLRRGAGGYTF	TGTGCCAGCAGTTTACGACGGGGGGCGGGTGGCTACACCTTC
TRBJ1-2	TRBV2	.	.	CASVEEVVRTYGYTF	TGTGCCAGCGTTGAAGAGGTAGTAAGGACCTATGGCTACACCTTC
TRBJ2-5	TRBV19	.	.	CASSASMEETQYF	TGTGCCAGTAGTGCCAGTATGGAAGAGACCCAGTACTTC
TRBJ2-7	TRBV7-8	.	.	CASSFGGSRQYF	TGTGCCAGCAGCTTTGGCGGATCTCGGCAGTACTTC
TRBJ2-7	TRBV12-3/TRBV12-4	.	TRBD1	CASRRDSYYEQYF	TGTGCCAGCAGGAGGGACAGCTACTACGAGCAGTACTTC
TRBJ1-6	TRBV6-5	many	TRBD1	CASSRQGNRYTNSPLHF	TGTGCCAGCAGTCGACAGGGGAATCGGTATACGAATTCACCCCTCCACTTT
TRBJ1-1	TRBV29-1	once	TRBD1	CSGGQQGRAFF	TGCAGCGGTGGACAACAGGGGAGAGCTTTCTTT
TRBJ1-1	TRBV10-3	.	TRBD1	CASTGTGYGTEAFF	TGTGCCAGCACCGGGACAGGGTACGGCACTGAAGCTTTCTTT
TRBJ1-1	TRBV7-6	many	.	CASRPRGGTEAFF	TGTGCCAGCAGACCTAGGGGTGGCACTGAAGCTTTCTTT
TRBJ1-1	TRBV25-1	.	.	CASSLGSLDTEAFF	TGTGCCAGCAGTTTAGGCAGTTTGGACACTGAAGCTTTCTTT
TRBJ2-5	TRBV20-1	many	.	CSASSPTRSQETQYF	TGCAGTGCTAGTTCCCCGACCCGGTCACAAGAGACCCAGTACTTC
TRBJ2-2	TRBV10-3	.	.	CATSESAAGENTGELFF	TGTGCCACCAGTGAGTCAGCCGCAGGAGAGAACACCGGGGAGCTGTTTTTT
TRBJ2-1	TRBV29-1	.	.	CSVSTSSYNEQFF	TGCAGCGTCAGCACTAGTTCCTACAATGAGCAGTTCTTC
TRBJ2-1	TRBV19	.	TRBD2	CASSIGLGSKNEQFF	TGTGCCAGTAGTATTGGACTAGGAAGTAAGAATGAGCAGTTCTTC
TRBJ1-3	TRBV11-2	many	.	CASSPSLGLTSGNTIYF	TGTGCCAGCAGCCCTAGTTTGGGCCTCACCTCTGGAAACACCATATATTTT
TRBJ2-7	TRBV25-1	.	TRBD1	CASLRQGTVEQYF	TGTGCCAGCCTGAGACAGGGAACAGTCGAGCAGTACTTC
TRBJ1-5	TRBV4-1	.	.	CASSQVKGRGSNQPQHF	TGCGCCAGCAGCCAAGTTAAAGGCCGAGGGAGCAATCAGCCCCAGCATTTT
TRBJ1-1	TRBV25-1	.	.	CASSASSRGQDSGGTEAFF	TGTGCCAGCAGTGCCTCCTCCCGTGGGCAGGACAGCGGGGGCACTGAAGCTTTCTTT
TRBJ1-2	TRBV5-4	few	TRBD1	CASSSGTGPNGYTF	TGTGCCAGCAGCTCAGGGACAGGACCTAACGGCTACACCTTC
TRBJ2-5	TRBV10-3	many	.	CAISEQTGQETQYF	TGTGCCATCAGTGAGCAGACAGGTCAAGAGACCCAGTACTTC
TRBJ2-5	TRBV14	many	.	CASSLLFQETQYF	TGTGCCAGCAGCCTTCTATTCCAAGAGACCCAGTACTTC
TRBJ2-7	TRBV7-2	.	TRBD2	CASSLFSSGDYEQYF	TGTGCCAGCAGCTTGTTTTCTAGCGGAGACTACGAGCAGTACTTC
TRBJ1-6	TRBV28	once	.	CASSLIRNSPLHF	TGTGCCAGCAGTTTAATAAGGAATTCACCCCTCCACTTT
TRBJ2-1	TRBV7-2	few	.	CASSGTGTQQFF	TGTGCCAGCAGCGGGACCGGGACCCAGCAGTTCTTC
TRBJ2-7	TRBV20-1	.	.	CSARPGGPDEQYF	TGCAGTGCTAGGCCCGGGGGGCCGGACGAGCAGTACTTC
TRBJ1-4	TRBV9	many	TRBD1	CASSAGQANEKLFF	TGTGCCAGCAGCGCCGGACAGGCTAATGAAAAACTGTTTTTT
TRBJ1-5	TRBV10-2	many	TRBD1	CASSETGGTQPQHF	TGCGCCAGCAGTGAGACAGGGGGGACTCAGCCCCAGCATTTT
TRBJ1-1	TRBV10-3	many	.	CAISESGGVMNTEAFF	TGTGCCATCAGTGAGTCAGGGGGGGTTATGAACACTGAAGCTTTCTTT
TRBJ1-1	TRBV12-3/TRBV12-4	many	TRBD1	CASSLRAGTGGTEAFF	TGTGCCAGCAGTTTACGTGCCGGGACAGGGGGCACTGAAGCTTTCTTT
TRBJ1-1	TRBV5-1	many	.	CASSPNKMGTEAFF	TGCGCCAGCAGCCCCAACAAAATGGGCACTGAAGCTTTCTTT
TRBJ2-5	TRBV20-1	many	TRBD2	CSASETSGSRETQYF	TGCAGTGCTAGTGAAACTAGCGGGAGTCGAGAGACCCAGTACTTC
TRBJ1-1	TRBV5-1	few	.	CASSLEGGQAFF	TGCGCCAGCAGCTTGGAAGGGGGGCAAGCTTTCTTT
TRBJ2-2	TRBV5-1	.	TRBD1	CASSQTGGSYEQYTGELFF	TGCGCCAGCAGCCAGACAGGGGGATCCTACGAGCAGTACACCGGGGAGCTGTTTTTT
TRBJ1-4	TRBV7-8	many	.	CASSSRQWRNEKLFF	TGTGCCAGCAGCAGCCGACAGTGGCGAAATGAAAAACTGTTTTTT
TRBJ1-2	TRBV6-2/TRBV6-3	many	.	CASMGHIYGYTF	TGTGCCAGCATGGGACACATCTATGGCTACACCTTC
TRBJ1-6	TRBV28	.	.	CASSLVSNSPLHF	TGTGCCAGCAGTTTAGTTTCTAATTCACCCCTCCACTTT
TRBJ2-5	TRBV29-1	many	TRBD2	CGGAGGKGRKETQYF	TGCGGGGGTGCGGGAGGAAAGGGGCGAAAAGAGACCCAGTACTTC
TRBJ2-7	TRBV20-1	.	TRBD2	CSASAQREVTFGEQYF	TGCAGTGCTAGCGCCCAGCGGGAGGTAACTTTTGGCGAGCAGTACTTC
TRBJ1-1	TRBV7-9	many	.	CASTKAAANTEAFF	TGTGCCAGCACCAAAGCGGCGGCGAACACTGAAGCTTTCTTT
TRBJ2-7	TRBV29-1	many	TRBD2	CSVETSGAYEQYF	TGCAGCGTTGAAACTAGCGGAGCCTACGAGCAGTACTTC
TRBJ2-2	TRBV7-9	.	.	CASSLGGQRELFF	TGTGCCAGCAGCTTGGGGGGCCAGAGGGAGCTGTTTTTT
TRBJ1-1	TRBV10-3	once	.	CAISVDFQSNTEAFF	TGTGCCATCAGTGTAGACTTCCAGTCAAACACTGAAGCTTTCTTT
TRBJ2-2	TRBV5-1	few	.	CASSDRGAAGELFF	TGCGCCAGCAGCGACCGGGGAGCGGCCGGGGAGCTGTTTTTT
TRBJ1-6	TRBV5-1	many	TRBD1	CASSFQGAGSPLHF	TGCGCCAGCAGCTTCCAGGGGGCCGGATCACCCCTCCACTTT
TRBJ1-1	TRBV12-3/TRBV12-4	.	.	CASSSLPMNTEAFF	TGTGCCAGCAGTTCCCTCCCAATGAACACTGAAGCTTTCTTT
TRBJ2-5	TRBV11-1	.	TRBD2	CAAGGATLQETQHF	TGCGCCGCGGGAGGGGCGACCCTCCAAGAGACCCAGCACTTC
TRBJ1-5	TRBV12-3/TRBV12-4	many	.	CASSLGDGVSLQHF	TGTGCCAGCAGTTTAGGGGACGGAGTTTCTCTCCAGCATTTT
TRBJ2-7	TRBV7-9	.	TRBD1	CASSSRGDSPYEQYF	TGTGCCAGCAGCTCCCGAGGGGACAGCCCCTACGAGCAGTACTTC
TRBJ1-6	TRBV7-7	many	.	CASSLALRRASNSPLHF	TGTGCTAGCAGCTTAGCGCTTCGTAGGGCCTCTAATTCACCCCTCCACTTT
TRBJ1-5	TRBV2	.	.	CASRGGGQPQHF	TGTGCCAGCAGAGGAGGAGGACAGCCCCAGCATTTT